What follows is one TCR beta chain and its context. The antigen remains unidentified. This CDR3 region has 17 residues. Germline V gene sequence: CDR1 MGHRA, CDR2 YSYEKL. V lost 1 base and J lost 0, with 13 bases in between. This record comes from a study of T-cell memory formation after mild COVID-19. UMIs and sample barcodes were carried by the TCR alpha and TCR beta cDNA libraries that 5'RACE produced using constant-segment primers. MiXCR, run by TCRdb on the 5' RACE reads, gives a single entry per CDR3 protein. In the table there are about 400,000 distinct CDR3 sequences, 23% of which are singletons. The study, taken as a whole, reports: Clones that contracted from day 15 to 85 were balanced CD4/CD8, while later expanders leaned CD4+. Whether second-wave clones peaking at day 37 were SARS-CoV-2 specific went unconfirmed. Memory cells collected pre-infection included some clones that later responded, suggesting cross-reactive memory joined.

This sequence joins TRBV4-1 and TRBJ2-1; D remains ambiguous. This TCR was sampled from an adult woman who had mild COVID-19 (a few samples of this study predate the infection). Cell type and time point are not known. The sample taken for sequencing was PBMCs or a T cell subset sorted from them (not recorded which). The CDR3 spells CASSQVLWVSSYNEQFF. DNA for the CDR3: TGCGCCAGCAGCCAAGTGTTGTGGGTCAGCTCCTACAATGAGCAGTTCTTC.